The 3 T cell receptor beta chains reported below all come from one sample, sequenced in a study of blood T cell repertoires in COVID-19 (dated by TCRdb to 2019 to 2021). The library was prepared using the immunoSEQ multiplex PCR assay. Held by TCRdb, this immuneACCESS table contains in-frame sequences only and omits some clones. Under half of the omission traces to an unresolved V gene where checked; the cause of the rest is unknown. This sample holds around 300,000 clones; about 90% were observed only once. The ten biggest clones cover about 4% of the sample. Material: peripheral blood. These receptor sequences come from a woman aged 40 to 49 with acute or convalescent COVID-19.

The CDR3 region is CASSVADGRYGYTF. CDR3 nucleotide sequence: TGTGCCAGCAGCGTAGCCGACGGGAGATATGGCTACACCTTC. The genes are TRBV9 and TRBJ1-2; D not certain. CDR1 is SGDLS and CDR2 is YYNGEE in the germline V gene. V lost 0 bases and J lost 5, with 11 bases in between. CDR3 size: 14 residues.

The V call is TRBV4-1, the J call TRBJ1-2; unclear D gene. From germline, CDR1 is MGHRA and CDR2 YSYEKL. V lost 4 bases, J lost 0 bases, and 15 bases lay in between. This CDR3 region has 16 residues. CDR3 sequence (DNA): TGCGCCAGCAGCCCTCAGCTCAGGCCTACTAACTATGGCTACACCTTC. Translation gives CASSPQLRPTNYGYTF.

This clone was counted between two and nine times. The chain links TRBV5-1 to TRBJ1-6; perhaps TRBD1 as D (6 bases). Germline V gene data show CDR1 as SGHRS and CDR2 as YFSETQ. Trimming stripped 0 bases from V and 7 bases from J, with 14 bases between. This CDR3 comprises 16 residues. CDR3 residues: CASSLDGPTGNSPLHF. Here the CDR3 DNA reads TGCGCCAGCAGCTTGGACGGGCCCACAGGGAATTCACCCCTCCACTTT.